This T cell receptor (beta chain) originates from a study of OX40 agonist ivuxolimab in advanced cancers. Looking at the study overall: Three patients, one with hepatocellular carcinoma and two with cutaneous melanoma, achieved partial responses.

V gave up 5 bases and J gave up 3 bases; unmatched junction bases: 13. From germline, CDR1 is SGHAT and CDR2 FQNNGV. The CDR3 loop spans 18 amino acids. Assay used: immunoSEQ multiplex PCR; TCRdb lists only in-frame clones, some missing. The data show 37,000 or so clones, about 79% seen once. The source is an adult with an advanced solid tumor such as melanoma, head and neck, liver or kidney cancer. V usage is TRBV11-2 and J usage is TRBJ2-3, with 11 bases lining up with TRBD2. The sample here was CD4+ or CD8+ T cells sorted from blood, taken in a trial of the OX40 agonist ivuxolimab. This CDR3 is CASSPRLAGGAGTDTQYF. Here the CDR3 DNA reads TGTGCCAGCAGCCCCCGATTAGCGGGGGGGGCTGGTACAGATACGCAGTATTTT.